This TCR beta chain was profiled in a study of molecular identifiers for immune sequencing clone quantification (dated by TCRdb to about 2018). Study-level background: For a replicate experiment, RNA from approximately 20,000 or 100,000 naive CD8 T cells was divided into five aliquots, and four of the five aliquots were sequenced. CD8 T cells were used in a methods study to benchmark molecular-identifier clustering-based TCR repertoire sequencing (MIDCIRS) and TCR RNA copy counting.

The research as a whole found: Even against a background of some 1 million naive CD8 T cells, spiked-in Jurkat TCR RNA amounting to a single cell's worth was reported to be detectable. When barcode sub-clustering was not used, chimeric consensus sequences inflated TCR diversity, with chimeras reaching as high as 47%. Identical TCR molecules sharing a barcode could cause highly expanded clone sizes to be underestimated. In CMV-specific effector cells, clones with more than 20 RNA copies contained over 99% of molecules, whereas in naive cells such clones contained under 1% of molecules. Modeling indicated around 2.7 TCR RNA copies recovered per cell, compared with roughly 9.7 by digital PCR, which implies a capture efficiency of approximately 31%.

Naive CD8 T cells, defined as CD8+CD4-CCR7+CD45RA+, were FACS-sorted into RLT Plus buffer on a BD FACSAria II. For a sensitivity comparison, a portion of naive CD8 T cell RNA was divided equally between MIDCIRS and a Smart-seq2-style 5'RACE protocol. CD8 T cells were enriched with RosetteSep CD8+ T Cell Enrichment Cocktail and Ficoll-Paque, followed by ACK red cell lysis. This clonotype was seen repeatedly, ten times or more. Which antigen it targets is not known. No clone much larger than this one lies a single base away; base qualities are absent. Library construction relied on PCR. TCRdb lists the instrument as Illumina MiSeq. Purification of total RNA was performed with the Qiagen AllPrep DNA/RNA kit. Reads from multiple sequencing runs of the same library were pooled before analysis. As for the authors' bioinformatics: Only reads with exact TCR constant sequence were kept, trimmed to 150 nt, and grouped by their 12-nt molecular barcodes. Reads inside each barcode group were sub-clustered using a 15% Levenshtein threshold, and a quality-weighted consensus sequence was constructed for each RNA molecule. Non-functional sequences were filtered out, along with any lower-count sequence sitting one edit away from another sequence. On the basis of fitting two negative binomial distributions, barcode sub-clusters with fewer than 20% of the maximum read count were discarded. The public sequencing data were trimmed at Q25 with fastp and processed into clonotypes with MiXCR by TCRdb, which kept only in-frame beta chains. Duplicate CDR3 protein sequences are folded into a single record with the most common DNA and genes. These V and J calls are TCRdb output, not the study's own analysis. Recorded for this sample are 15,000 to 20,000 distinct CDR3 sequences; 20% to 25% of them occurred a single time. Of the sample, over 5% is held by the ten largest clones.

The clonotype comes from a human donor in good health. Some libraries in this study had Jurkat cell RNA spiked in. What was sequenced was naive CD8+ T cells from blood, with Jurkat cell RNA spiked in. The cell subset or site label, read with the paper, signifies: FACS-sorted CD8+CD4-CCR7+CD45RA+ naive T cells.

Read as DNA, the sequence is TGTGCCAGCAGTTTCCAAGGGGCGCCTGGAAACACCATATATTTT. It is translated as CASSFQGAPGNTIYF. Recombination joined TRBV28 with TRBJ1-3; a tentative D match to TRBD1 spans 5 bases. CDR1 and CDR2, per the germline V gene, are MDHEN and SYDVKM. V was cut back by 3 bases and J by 2 bases, leaving a gap of 11 bases between them. The CDR3 runs 15 amino acids, cysteine and phenylalanine included. Of all the DNA, just the CDR3 is kept, 45 bases in frame from base 1.